This T cell receptor (beta chain) comes out of a study of metastatic and nonmetastatic thyroid tumors. The wider study: It was across blood and tumor or nodule tissue from malignant and benign thyroid patients that repertoires were compared. Whole-study results and caveats: When malignant thyroid tumors were compared with benign nodules, TCR beta diversity was reportedly significantly higher in the malignant tumors. This held in both blood and tumor samples.

Ten or more counts support this clone. The target antigen is unknown. Germline values: CDR1 DFQATT, CDR2 SNEGSKA (reference sequence). V lost 0 bases to trimming and J lost 2 bases, with 15 bases between them. The length of the CDR3 is 16 residues. TCRdb re-processed the PCR reads through MiXCR. The sample lists around 45,000 clones, less than 5% seen once, with over 9% in the top ten. Each patient came to thyroid surgery without any prior treatment (of any kind). The chain recombines TRBV20-1 with TRBJ2-3; TRBD2 is a possible D gene (6 bases). Sequencing was performed on blood. The source of this sequence is a female donor with papillary thyroid cancer or a benign thyroid nodule (not recorded which). Some clones in this sample may be carry-over from other donors' samples. The CDR3 DNA reads as TGCAGTGCTAGAGATCTAGCTAGCGTTCCCACAGATACGCAGTATTTT. This translates into CSARDLASVPTDTQYF.